The present TCR beta chain was sequenced within a study of neurological immune-mediated disorders. Study observations and caveats: CDR3 amino acid sequences found in expanded clones were never shared across subjects, suggesting private repertoires in all groups.

This clonotype is medium-sized in the sample. What it recognizes is unknown. The method for making cDNA was 5'RACE, and it used 10-nucleotide random UMIs. TCRdb re-called the 5' RACE reads through MiXCR, storing one row per CDR3 protein. The sample has tens of thousands of distinct CDR3 sequences, about 6.7% seen once. This CDR3 has 15 amino acids. Unmatched junction bases numbered 6, after V lost 6 bases and J lost 5 bases. Volunteers at a blood bank in Maryland, USA, were the healthy controls. The sequence was collected from a woman aged 40 to 50 in good health. The chain combines TRBV12-3 or TRBV12-4 with TRBJ2-2; TRBD1 matches 10 bases. Sequencing input: PBMCs. The CDR3 reads CASRGTGVGTGELFF. Written as DNA, the CDR3 is TGTGCCAGCAGGGGGACAGGGGTGGGGACCGGGGAGCTGTTTTTT.